Described below is a single T cell receptor (beta chain) sequence and its context. Its antigen is currently not known. No quality values exist for individual bases; no much larger clone is one base distant. The donors belonged to the validation cohort of over a hundred subjects, which was separate from the roughly 670-subject first cohort. Library prep was done by the immunoSEQ multiplex PCR assay. In the source study's methods: A statistical classification framework was developed to diagnose cytomegalovirus status using the catalog of TCR beta chain sequences. TCRdb retrieved this table from immuneACCESS and kept in-frame rearrangements only. Not all clones are present; in checked studies, unresolved V genes account for under half, and no reason is known for the remainder. V and J calls plus clone size are reproduced from that table; the DNA served to infer D and trimming. Within this sample are 220,000 or so clones, with 80% to 90% of them counted one time only. The ten top clones hold approximately 2% of the sample.

In the germline V gene, CDR1 corresponds to MGHDK and CDR2 to SYGVNS. Trimmed from V: 6 bases; trimmed from J: 7 bases; junction bases lacking a gene match: 2. Spanning cysteine to phenylalanine, the CDR3 consists of 12 amino acids. CDR3 DNA is the only sequence kept; it has 36 bases, read in frame from the first base. This specimen belongs to a study of cytomegalovirus exposure and HLA in healthy donors (dated by TCRdb to the late 2010s). The study in broad terms: According to a later analysis, one platform produced both the 100 to 150 validation repertoires and the 550 to 800 repertoires of the first cohort. In addition to the first cohort of 666 subjects, a separate validation cohort of under 150 different subjects was used. The study aimed to test whether cataloging public T cell receptors could reveal signatures of past pathogen exposure. The study combined high-throughput TCR immunosequencing, statistical association of individual TCRs with disease status, and machine learning to predict cytomegalovirus infection status. Summary of the overall study and its limitations: Three of the identified cytomegalovirus-associated TCR beta chains were confirmed in vitro to be specific for cytomegalovirus antigens. While some public TCRs were present in many individuals, most TCR sequences turned up only very rarely across donors. According to the authors, the approach could potentially be generalized to other disease states and immunological phenotypes. Subsequent analysis determined that TCRs grouped into clusters in the first cohort also showed a tendency toward co-occurrence across the 120 validation repertoires, and roughly 94% of cluster scores exceeded 0. All 120 or so repertoires were used to score co-occurrence in the validation cohort in a later analysis, because that analysis had no HLA typing for the cohort. In both the original and validation cohorts, the classifier was reported to diagnose cytomegalovirus status with high specificity and sensitivity. The study gave a list of about 160 TCR beta chains associated with cytomegalovirus.

Sequencing used PBMCs. The sequence is built from TRBV25-1 and TRBJ1-2; TRBD1 fits 10 bases in the junction. The sequence derives from a woman between 18 and 29 years old in good health and CMV-seropositive. The sequenced DNA: TGTGCCAGCAGGGGACAGGGGAGTGGCTACACCTTC. This sequence encodes CASRGQGSGYTF.